This is a list of T cell receptor beta chains from one sample in a study of T cells in Graves' hyperthyroidism and ophthalmopathy. From the multiplex PCR reads, TCRdb called clonotypes with MiXCR, one entry per CDR3 protein. The data contain a few hundred thousand distinct CDR3 sequences, roughly 22% of them seen just once; the ten biggest clones take up approximately 49%. Input material: blood. The receptors stem from a woman in her 70s with Graves' ophthalmopathy. The CDR3 runs from the conserved cysteine through the conserved F or W.

V gene	J gene	CDR3 protein
TRBV10-3	TRBJ2-1	CAMTTGLTPPNEQFF
TRBV28	TRBJ2-1	CASSGPSDQYNEQFF
TRBV12-3/TRBV12-4	TRBJ2-1	CASALGRRVNEQFF
TRBV3-1	TRBJ1-1	CASSQVNAEAFF
TRBV5-5	TRBJ1-1	CASSRIGRNTEAFF
TRBV27	TRBJ1-1	CASSLRSSNTEAFF
TRBV7-2	TRBJ2-3	CASRNRSVGAQYF
TRBV12-5	TRBJ2-1	CASGLVHWASSYNEQFF
TRBV6-1	TRBJ2-7	CASSYSYRVSSYEQYF
TRBV10-2	TRBJ2-6	CASSGGDTYGANVLTF
TRBV5-1	TRBJ2-3	CASSLEGWLDTQYF
TRBV6-5	TRBJ1-4	CASSSPRTPGGEKLFF
TRBV6-1	TRBJ2-1	CASSELALGGSWYNEQFF
TRBV3-1	TRBJ2-7	CASSQIGSGHRTYEQYF
TRBV27	TRBJ1-1	CASSFSQRNTEAFF
TRBV29-1	TRBJ2-7	CSVGEGEQYF
TRBV2	TRBJ1-2	CASSDWVGYTF
TRBV7-9	TRBJ2-5	CASSLGATGTQYF
TRBV5-5	TRBJ2-2	CASSQTGGPNTGELFF
TRBV7-2	TRBJ1-5	CASSLGSGGVSNQPQHF
TRBV6-1	TRBJ1-1	CASRDRGFTEAFF
TRBV11-2	TRBJ2-7	CASSWVVGLAGSSNEQYF
TRBV12-3/TRBV12-4	TRBJ1-6	CASRRGVLDSPLHF
TRBV27	TRBJ2-3	CASSHLGTQYF
TRBV12-3/TRBV12-4	TRBJ2-7	CASRAHGTSYEQYF
TRBV5-8	TRBJ1-1	CASSLPRKNTEAFF
TRBV27	TRBJ1-2	CASSLRVRDGYTF
TRBV7-2	TRBJ2-7	CASSLSGTAAYEQYF
TRBV12-3/TRBV12-4	TRBJ2-1	CASRINPGTGKNEQFF
TRBV7-8	TRBJ2-1	CASSSQSGRLPEGPYNEQFF
TRBV4-3	TRBJ1-5	CASSQDLGANQPQHF
TRBV20-1	TRBJ2-5	CSARDETSGSWAETQYF
TRBV30	TRBJ1-1	CAWSGDPRRGTEAFF
TRBV5-1	TRBJ2-3	CASSVAGLTSTDTQYF
TRBV6-1	TRBJ2-5	CASSVNGGWEVAETQYF
TRBV2	TRBJ1-2	CASGRVMQGPNYGYTF
TRBV30	TRBJ1-2	CAWSHMGHPPNYGYTF
TRBV3-1	TRBJ1-6	CASSQDQGINSPLHF
TRBV10-3	TRBJ2-2	CAISDFAPPGGELFF
TRBV6-6	TRBJ1-2	CASSYLGQGSYGYTF
TRBV12-3/TRBV12-4	TRBJ2-1	CASSPAGANEQFF
TRBV5-1	TRBJ1-2	CASSLGRAVDGYTF
TRBV7-9	TRBJ2-2	CASSLDLGRNTGELFF
TRBV19	TRBJ2-5	CASSEAGEETQYF
TRBV28	TRBJ1-2	CASSLGPRTGGYGYTF